This TCR beta chain was obtained from a study of cytomegalovirus exposure and HLA in healthy donors (TCRdb year 2017). Context from the whole study: An earlier analysis of more than 550 of the donors reported around 280 Gb of sequence data and around 120 million unique TCR beta sequences obtained from roughly 170 million T cells. An early release covering 550 to 700 HLA-typed donors comprised about 300 gigabases of sequencing data and roughly 85 million unique TCR sequences. Of the approximately 400 genotyped donors, approximately 80% were placed in the genetic ancestry cluster associated with self-reported Caucasian donors. The aim of the study was to test whether cataloging public T cell receptors could identify signatures of past pathogen exposure. The study used immunosequencing to profile the T cell repertoires of 670 or so subjects and linked those repertoires to cytomegalovirus serostatus. Along with the 666-subject first cohort, a separate validation cohort of more than 90 different subjects was used. High-throughput TCR immunosequencing, statistical association of individual TCRs with disease status, and machine learning were combined to predict cytomegalovirus infection status. A later analysis re-examined previously published TCR beta repertoires from more than 600 donors and added high-resolution HLA genotyping to investigate patterns of TCR occurrence. Rather than drawing on any new phenotypic data, the later analysis identified candidate immune exposures from TCR beta sequences and the way those sequences occurred across donors. An earlier analysis of several hundred of the donors applied high-throughput TCR beta sequencing to assess whether each TCR beta V gene segment acted as functional or pseudogenic. Donor age, sex, ethnicity and CMV serostatus were compiled alongside the repertoire data. In a later genetic analysis, genome-wide SNP genotypes for about three fifths of the roughly 670 donors were used, and that subset was treated as a discovery cohort. Every discovery cohort repertoire had been produced on one sequencing platform. Class I and class II HLA loci were covered by the typing at four-digit resolution. The number of donors typed differed by locus, with 629-630 for A, B, C, DRB1 and DQB1, around 500 for DQA1, 600 to 610 for DPA1, and around 430 for DPB1. Because of strong linkage in the cohort, roughly five DR-DQ haplotypes were treated as single units for association and clustering. Among about 360 genotyped donors of the cohort, an average of 235,054 unique TCR beta nucleotide sequences were sequenced per donor, roughly 20% of them non-productive.

A word on this clone: Its recognized antigen is unknown. Base qualities are missing; no much larger clone stands one base away.

Overall results and qualifications from the work: Some IMGT-functional V segments, including TRBV6-2 and TRBV6-3, could not be told apart with the 87-base-pair reads, so those segments were excluded. The study gave a list of 150 to 200 TCR beta chains associated with cytomegalovirus. A later genetic analysis reported fewer N-insertions in productive TCRs among donors in an Asian-associated ancestry cluster than the approximately 700-donor mean. A few of the identified cytomegalovirus-associated TCR beta chains were confirmed in vitro to be specific for cytomegalovirus antigens. In an earlier analysis of 587 of the donors, most TCR beta V segments appeared in productive rearrangements about 87% or about 30% of the time, broadly matching IMGT annotations. Linkage disequilibrium might explain the correlated functional status among segregating V segments, but an unknown experimental factor could not be excluded. Because counts were too low, more than 15 rarely observed V segments, including chromosome 9 orphons, were excluded from the earlier analysis of some 540 of the donors. The authors suggested that the approach could potentially be extended to other disease states and immunological phenotypes. A later analysis reported that several top co-occurrence clusters appeared linked to parvovirus B19, influenza, CMV and Epstein-Barr virus. In a later analysis, the rate of TCR association differed among HLA loci, with DRB1 alleles having the most associated TCRs and HLA-C alleles having the fewest. In this cohort, only TCR beta chains were sequenced, and detectable features were limited by the absence of alpha or paired-chain data. A later analysis found that most CMV-associated TCR beta chains appeared HLA-restricted, with HLA associations seemingly driven largely by CMV exposure. A group of highly shared sequence variants was considered likely to be a technical artifact of the sequencing pipeline. Strong co-occurrence of HLA alleles, especially DR and DQ, made assigning TCR associations to individual alleles difficult. In a later analysis, HLA-associated TCR beta chains showed more clonal expansion and lower generation probabilities than non-associated chains that were equally common. The presence/absence analyses assumed that sequencing depth was roughly uniform across donors, and that assumption may not be true. A further reported finding was that TCR beta sequences accurately predicted the HLA-A and HLA-B alleles for most subjects in the first cohort. Because HLA typing was missing for some donors at each locus, association tests included only the typed subset. A later genetic analysis associated a missense DCLRE1C variant with V-gene and J-gene trimming of TCR beta chains, and an independent cohort replicated the association. Most TCR sequences were seen in very few donors, while some public TCRs were found in many individuals. A later analysis associated about 16,000 TCR beta sequences with specific HLA alleles at a false discovery rate of 0.05. In both the original and validation cohorts, the classifier was reported to diagnose cytomegalovirus status with high specificity and sensitivity. The only immune exposure information available for the cohort was CMV serostatus.

Library preparation employed the immunoSEQ multiplex PCR assay. For the multiplex PCR, a mixture combining 60 forward primers for TCR Vbeta segments and 13 reverse primers for TCR Jbeta segments was used. The CDR3 region of rearranged TCR beta genes was amplified from genomic DNA with a multiplex PCR assay. The amplified TCR beta libraries were sequenced on the Illumina HiSeq System as 87-base-pair reads. The published analysis was carried out like this. A later analysis counted approximately 76 million unique TCR beta chains across the 550 to 800 repertoires, and about 10 million of these chains were shared by at least two donors. Raw reads were error-corrected and collapsed into unique sequences with a nearest-neighbor algorithm that merged closely related sequences to remove PCR and sequencing errors. Alignment of CDR3 sequences to IMGT reference sequences was used to assign V, D and J gene segments. Each retained sequence needed at least a six-nucleotide match to both a V gene segment and a J gene segment. A rearrangement counted as productive if the CDR3 had no stop codons and remained in frame with V and J, and every other rearrangement counted as non-productive. CDR3 was defined by IMGT convention, running from the second conserved V-encoded cysteine to the conserved J-encoded phenylalanine. The earlier analysis of about 610 of the donors excluded sequences that lacked an unambiguous match to a single V gene segment. In an earlier analysis of 587 of the donors, V segments were called functional above 56.7% productive rearrangements and were called segregating when the between-donor standard deviation exceeded 5%. A statistical classification framework was built for diagnosing cytomegalovirus status from the catalog of TCR beta chain sequences. A later analysis assigned V and J genes by comparing TCR nucleotide sequences with IMGT/GENE-DB human TR gene sequences. In a later analysis, CDR3 sequences and most-parsimonious VDJ recombination scenarios were assigned using the TCRdist pipeline. In a later analysis, each TCR beta chain was defined by its CDR3 amino acid sequence together with its V-gene family, and reads lacking a unique V-gene family were excluded. A later analysis removed several hundred highly shared, low-generation-probability nucleotide sequences to deal with suspected cross-contamination and a sequencing artifact. In a later analysis, a clonal expansion index for each public chain was calculated from normalized within-repertoire ranks of inferred template counts. A later analysis computed generation probabilities with a VDJ recombination model fitted to out-of-frame rearrangements, and checked the results against IGoR. In a later analysis, TCR-TCR, TCR-HLA and TCR-CMV co-occurrence was scored with hypergeometric tests, and a repertoire-size bias correction was applied to TCR pairs. To estimate false discovery rates, a later analysis permuted the HLA or CMV assignments 20 times. In a later analysis, co-occurring TCRs were grouped using DBSCAN, with TCRdist sequence similarity added in when clustering inside HLA-allele-positive subsets. Repertoires with fewer than 30,000 or more than 120,000 public chains were left out of co-occurrence clustering, as were five repertoires with anomalous nucleotide sharing. TCRdb obtained this table from immuneACCESS and retained in-frame rearrangements with V and J assigned. These tables miss some clones; where compared with another copy, unresolved V genes account for less than half of the shortfall, and the remainder is unexplained. V and J calls and clone size are copied from that table; D and trimming were computed from the DNA. The sample table holds 75,000 to 95,000 clones, of which roughly 63% were seen once. Clones ranked in the top ten supply about 5.9% of the sample.

The CDR3 goes from the cysteine to the phenylalanine over 15 residues. This entry keeps only the CDR3 DNA: 45 bases, framed from base 1. Looking up the germline V gene (reference sequence) yields CDR1 WNHNN and CDR2 SYGVQD. The cohort was made up of roughly 670 healthy bone marrow donors. At the time of sampling, every cohort member was nominally healthy, though immune exposures that went unrecorded were likely present. The donor tested CMV seronegative, placing the donor among the 300 to 450 seronegative members of the cohort. Every donor gave a peripheral blood sample, and the peripheral blood mononuclear cells from that sample were used for TCR beta sequencing. Genomic DNA extraction from the blood cell samples was performed with the Qiagen DNeasy Blood Extraction Kit.

Sequences were obtained from PBMCs. The clonotype comes from a woman in her 30s in good health and CMV-seronegative. Recombination joined TRBV10-1 with TRBJ2-5, and TRBD2 aligns with 10 junction nucleotides. The J call may be incorrect, as the DNA end agrees better with TRBJ2-7. The DNA sequence reads TGCGCCAGCAGTGATGTAGGACTAGCGGCCTACGAGCAGTACTTC. The resulting protein is CASSDVGLAAYEQYF.